This record concerns one TCR beta chain sequence. With 2 bases removed from V and 2 bases from J, the gap between germline ends came to 13 bases. This CDR3 is 15 amino acids long. CDR1 is MGHRA, CDR2 YSYEKL, per germline. Using immunoSEQ multiplex PCR, the repertoire was profiled, and TCRdb retains in-frame clones only, with some absent. The top ten clones hold 0.9% to 1.1% of a sample with 50,000 or so clones, approximately 89% of them seen once. Time point here: pre-reinfection, 55 to 20 weeks before reinfection detection. TCR sequencing was done directly ex vivo on sorted cells, without expansion in vitro. This entry is derived from a study of memory CD8 T cells in hepatitis C reinfection. Across the whole study: A positive HCV RNA test after two negatives ≥60 days apart defined reinfection.

The clonotype originates from a young man with hepatitis C virus infection. Sequenced material: naive CD8+ T cells sorted from blood. The J gene is TRBJ2-7, the V gene TRBV4-1, with D perhaps TRBD2 (5 bases). The CDR3 sequence is CASSQTPRDAYEQYF. CDR3 DNA: TGCGCCAGCAGCCAAACCCCCCGGGATGCCTACGAGCAGTACTTC.